Each of the 5 T cell receptor beta chains below was sequenced from the same sample in a study of blood T cells in healthy people across ages. A second PCR of about 7 to 11 cycles used a sample-barcoded 5' primer and a J-beta primer mix. TCRdb analysed the 5' RACE reads with MiXCR anew, one entry per CDR3 protein. The sample lists hundreds of thousands of distinct CDR3 sequences; less than 45% were seen once. Sequenced: blood. The receptors shown here come from an elderly man in good health.

The chain couples TRBV6-2 or TRBV6-3 to TRBJ2-1, with TRBD2 identical over 9 bases. The CDR3 has 16 residues. Trimming took 5 bases from V and 4 from J; bases not matched to a gene: 9. Germline lookup yields CDR1 MNHEY and CDR2 SVGEGT. This CDR3 is CASSPSTSGRYNEQFF. The DNA for the CDR3 is TGTGCCAGCAGTCCTTCGACTAGCGGAAGATACAATGAGCAGTTCTTC.

This clonotype showed up many times. This chain links TRBV6-2 or TRBV6-3 with TRBJ1-5; D gene uncertain. The V and J ends lost 1 base and 5 bases respectively, with 9 bases between them. The length of the CDR3 is 14 residues. Germline CDR1 reads MNHEY; CDR2 reads SVGEGT. CDR3 nucleotides: TGTGCCAGCAGTTACTGGGGTGAGGATCAGCCCCAGCATTTT. It yields the protein CASSYWGEDQPQHF.

V usage is TRBV7-3 and J usage is TRBJ2-1, with unresolved D. The V and J ends lost 0 bases and 8 bases respectively, with 5 bases between them. CDR1 is SGHTA, CDR2 FQGTGA, per germline. CDR3 length equals 12 residues. In DNA form, the CDR3 reads TGTGCCAGCAGCTTAACTAGACATGAGCAGTTCTTC. It codes for CASSLTRHEQFF.

The rearrangement links TRBV3-1 to TRBJ2-1; TRBD1 is a possible D gene (6 bases). Germline V gene data show CDR1 as LGHDT and CDR2 as YNNKEL (reference sequence). CDR3 length: 15 amino acids. The ends were cut back, 4 bases at V and 2 bases at J, with 12 bases in the middle. The CDR3 protein is CASSREGGPYNEQFF. DNA of the CDR3: TGTGCCAGCAGCCGAGAAGGGGGTCCCTACAATGAGCAGTTCTTC.

The chain couples TRBV6-2 or TRBV6-3 to TRBJ2-1, with a weak D call TRBD2 (6 bases). Germline loops: CDR1 MNHEY, CDR2 SVGEGT. The CDR3 loop spans 11 amino acids. The V gene lost 3 bases and the J gene lost 12 bases, with 9 bases spanning the gap. CDR3 in amino acids: CASSYEGGQFF. DNA of the CDR3: TGTGCCAGCAGTTATGAGGGAGGGCAGTTCTTC.